One and the same sample provided the 23 T cell receptor beta chains below, sequenced in a study of blood T cell repertoires in COVID-19. Sequencing used immunoSEQ multiplex PCR; TCRdb keeps in-frame clones, though not all of them. Of under 95,000 clones listed, 90% to 95% were seen once; the top ten hold about 3.9%. Sequencing was done on a sample of peripheral blood. The receptors here all came from a woman between 50 and 59 years old in a cohort sampled during active COVID-19.

The chain combines TRBV6-5 with TRBJ1-5; no definite D call. V lost 5 bases and J 2 bases, leaving 13 bases between the germline ends. This CDR3 contains 15 residues. Germline CDR1 MNHEY, CDR2 SVGAGI. The CDR3 DNA is TGTGCCAGCAGTCACGATCTGGCGGGCAATCAGCCCCAGCATTTT. It encodes CASSHDLAGNQPQHF.

This clone came up once. This chain connects TRBV5-6 to TRBJ2-5; 7 bases match TRBD2. The germline CDR1 and CDR2 sequences are SGHDT and YYEEEE. The CDR3 is 14 amino acids. The J segment lost 10 bases and the V segment lost 4 bases, leaving 13 bases of the junction unmatched. CDR3 loop: CASSKASGLTDQYF. In DNA, the CDR3 is TGTGCCAGCAGCAAAGCTAGCGGTCTCACGGACCAGTACTTC. Complete variable domain (other parts from reference TRBV5-6 and TRBJ2-5): DAGVTQSPTHLIKTRGQQVTLRCSPKSGHDTVSWYQQALGQGPQFIFQYYEEEERQRGNFPDRFSGHQFPNYSSELNVNALLLGDSALYLCASSKASGLTDQYFGPGTRLLVL.

V usage is TRBV2 and J usage is TRBJ2-4; 7 bases agree with TRBD1. The CDR3 consists of 19 residues. The germline V gene encodes CDR1 SNHLY and CDR2 FYNNEI. V shed 0 bases, J shed 8 bases, and the junction held 19 bases outside the gene matches. The chain's CDR3 is CASSEARTGFDKKKDIQYF. The CDR3 DNA is TGTGCCAGCAGTGAAGCCCGGACAGGTTTCGACAAAAAAAAAGACATTCAGTACTTC. The full variable domain, with the rest looked up from reference TRBV2 and TRBJ2-4, is EPEVTQTPSHQVTQMGQEVILRCVPISNHLYFYWYRQILGQKVEFLVSFYNNEISEKSEIFDDQFSVERPDGSNFTLKIRSTKLEDSAMYFCASSEARTGFDKKKDIQYFGAGTRLSVL.

The rearrangement links TRBV5-4 to TRBJ2-2; 10 bases fit TRBD1. With V trimmed by 1 base and J by 9 bases, 3 bases remained unmatched. The CDR3 totals 14 residues. CDR1 SGHNT and CDR2 YYREEE come from the germline V gene (reference sequence). DNA of the CDR3: TGTGCCAGCAGCTTGCGGGACAGGGGTTGGGAGCTGTTTTTT. The encoded protein is CASSLRDRGWELFF.

The chain has TRBV5-4 and TRBJ2-7; 9 bases fit TRBD1. V shed 4 bases, J shed 2 bases, and the junction held 7 bases outside the gene matches. Germline-derived CDR1 and CDR2 are SGHNT and YYREEE (reference sequence). The CDR3 consists of 15 residues. CDR3 amino acids: CASSLGGQGTYEQYF. The DNA of the CDR3 is TGTGCCAGCAGCCTGGGGGGACAGGGAACCTACGAGCAGTACTTC.

The chain links TRBV28 to TRBJ2-3, with D possibly matching TRBD2 (6 bases). V dropped 0 bases and J dropped 5 bases, with 15 bases sitting between them. Germline loops: CDR1 MDHEN, CDR2 SYDVKM. The CDR3 is made up of 16 amino acids. In DNA, the CDR3 is TGTGCCAGCAGTTTATGGGGCGGGGAAAACGAAGATACGCAGTATTTT. Its protein product is CASSLWGGENEDTQYF.

The rearrangement joins TRBV5-1 to TRBJ2-2, with D maybe TRBD2 (6 bases). The CDR3 is 17 residues long. Trimming removed 4 bases at V and 6 bases at J, with 22 bases between. Per germline, CDR1 SGHRS and CDR2 YFSETQ. The CDR3 DNA reads as TGCGCCAGCAGCAGTACCTTGTCCGGGAGAGGCGCCGGGGAGCTGTTTTTT. Amino acid sequence: CASSSTLSGRGAGELFF.

The chain carries TRBV18 and TRBJ1-3; tentative D call: TRBD1 (5 bases). Germline-derived CDR1 and CDR2 are KGHSH and LQKENI. The CDR3 is 16 residues long. V was cut by 0 bases and J by 0 bases, with 9 bases left in between. CDR3 bases: TGTGCCAGCTCACCACCGGGGGGGTCCTCTGGAAACACCATATATTTT. It encodes CASSPPGGSSGNTIYF. Full variable domain (outside the CDR3, taken from reference TRBV18 and TRBJ1-3): NAGVMQNPRHLVRRRGQEARLRCSPMKGHSHVYWYRQLPEEGLKFMVYLQKENIIDESGMPKERFSAEFPKEGPSILRIQQVVRGDSAAYFCASSPPGGSSGNTIYFGEGSWLTVV.

The V gene is TRBV18, the J gene TRBJ2-2; 9 nucleotides agree with TRBD2. The CDR3 contains 16 residues. V gave up 4 bases and J gave up 6 bases; unmatched junction bases: 9. In germline, CDR1 is KGHSH, CDR2 LQKENI. CDR3 region: CASSRPGLAGAGELFF. CDR3 coding DNA: TGTGCCAGCTCACGACCGGGACTAGCAGGAGCCGGGGAGCTGTTTTTT.

The rearrangement links TRBV5-1 to TRBJ1-2; D possibly corresponds to TRBD1 (5 bases). This CDR3 has 13 residues. Germline V gene lookup returns CDR1 SGHRS and CDR2 YFSETQ. The V and J ends lost 5 bases and 5 bases respectively, with 13 bases between them. The chain's CDR3 is CASSLTGLYGYTF. CDR3 in DNA: TGCGCCAGCAGTTTAACAGGATTATATGGCTACACCTTC.

The chain uses TRBV6-4 and TRBJ2-5; the D gene is possibly TRBD1 (5 bases). The CDR3 is 15 residues long. V was cut by 0 bases and J by 2 bases, with 10 bases left in between. Germline-derived CDR1 and CDR2 are MRHNA and SNTAGT. CDR3 loop: CASSDSKAGQETQYF. For the CDR3, the DNA is TGTGCCAGCAGTGACTCGAAGGCAGGGCAAGAGACCCAGTACTTC.

The V call is TRBV11-3, the J call TRBJ2-7; 7 nucleotides line up with TRBD1. The CDR3 runs to 14 residues. Germline CDR1 reads SGHNT; CDR2 reads YENEEA. Trimming cost V 5 bases and J 1 base; bases outside gene matches: 5. DNA of the CDR3: TGTGCCAGCAGCCGCTCGGGACAGTCCTACGAGCAGTACTTC. It encodes CASSRSGQSYEQYF.

Here the CDR3 reads CASGPRDRGQGYTF. CDR3 nucleotide sequence: TGTGCCAGCGGGCCTCGGGACAGGGGGCAAGGCTACACCTTC. The chain uses TRBV27 and TRBJ1-2; 12 positions match TRBD1. Germline lookup yields CDR1 MNHEY and CDR2 SMNVEV (reference sequence). The CDR3 is made up of 14 amino acids. The junction had 9 bases not matched to a gene; V was cut back by 8 bases and J by 8 bases.

The chain is built from TRBV18 and TRBJ1-4, with D perhaps TRBD1 (6 bases). The CDR3 has 14 residues. The V end lost 1 base, the J end lost 7 bases, and 10 bases lay between the germline ends. The V gene's germline CDR1 is KGHSH and CDR2 LQKENI. The CDR3 DNA follows: TGTGCCAGCTCACCACTCAGGGGCTTTGAAAAACTGTTTTTT. Translated: CASSPLRGFEKLFF.

The rearrangement links TRBV5-1 to TRBJ2-1; the D gene is possibly TRBD2 (5 bases). The CDR3 is 15 amino acids. Germline CDR1 reads SGHRS; CDR2 reads YFSETQ. The germline V and J ends were trimmed by 2 bases and 0 bases, with 9 bases remaining between them. In nucleotides, the CDR3 is TGCGCCAGCAGCTTCATCGGGGTCTCCTACAATGAGCAGTTCTTC. Amino acid sequence: CASSFIGVSYNEQFF.

The V call is TRBV9, the J call TRBJ2-2, with a tentative D call TRBD1 (5 bases). Germline CDR1 reads SGDLS; CDR2 reads YYNGEE. V gave up 4 bases and J gave up 6 bases, with 13 bases separating them. This CDR3 has 14 residues. For the CDR3, the DNA is TGTGCCAGCAGCCAATATCAAGGGGCCGGGGAGCTGTTTTTT. Translating it yields CASSQYQGAGELFF.

This clone was detected a few times. This sequence joins TRBV7-3 and TRBJ2-7; D perhaps matches TRBD1 (6 bases). Germline V gene data show CDR1 as SGHTA and CDR2 as FQGTGA. Trimming took 1 base from V and 0 from J, leaving 10 bases between them. The CDR3 is 15 amino acids. The CDR3, as DNA: TGTGCCAGCAGCTTAAACAGGGCGAGCTCCTACGAGCAGTACTTC. Translation: CASSLNRASSYEQYF. Full variable domain (rest looked up from reference TRBV7-3 and TRBJ2-7): GAGVSQTPSNKVTEKGKYVELRCDPISGHTALYWYRQSLGQGPEFLIYFQGTGAADDSGLPNDRFFAVRPEGSVSTLKIQRTERGDSAVYLCASSLNRASSYEQYFGPGTRLTVT.

J is TRBJ2-5 and V is TRBV7-9, with a weak D call TRBD2 (5 bases). The CDR3 totals 12 residues. V was cut by 2 bases and J by 8 bases, with 9 bases left in between. Germline V gene lookup returns CDR1 SEHNR and CDR2 FQNEAQ (reference sequence). CDR3 residues: CASSLIEGTQYF. The CDR3 bases are TGTGCCAGCAGCTTAATTGAGGGAACCCAGTACTTC.

CDR3 bases: TGTGCCAGCAGCTTGGGCTTGCGCCCGGGAAGTAAGACCGGGGAGCTGTTTTTT. This translates into CASSLGLRPGSKTGELFF. The V and J genes are TRBV5-6 and TRBJ2-2; tentative D call: TRBD2 (5 bases). The V gene's germline CDR1 is SGHDT and CDR2 YYEEEE. Trimming cost V 0 bases and J 5 bases, with 20 bases left between them. This CDR3 is 18 amino acids long.

This clone was seen a single time. V and J are TRBV7-9 and TRBJ2-2; 7 bases map to TRBD2. The germline gives CDR1 SEHNR, CDR2 FQNEAQ (reference sequence). The J segment lost 0 bases and the V segment lost 2 bases, leaving 3 bases of the junction unmatched. The CDR3 spans 16 residues. This chain's CDR3 is CASSLTSGANTGELFF. The CDR3 nucleotides read TGTGCCAGCAGCTTAACAAGCGGGGCGAACACCGGGGAGCTGTTTTTT.

The rearrangement links TRBV7-9 to TRBJ1-5; no firm D call. CDR1 SEHNR and CDR2 FQNEAQ come from the germline V gene (reference sequence). The CDR3 contains 13 residues. Trimming pared 1 base from V and 11 bases from J, leaving 12 bases between. CDR3 nucleotides: TGTGCCAGCAGCTTAGGATCGGGGAAGGCCCAGCATTTT. Its translation is CASSLGSGKAQHF.

The chain is built from TRBV7-2 and TRBJ1-4; 9 bases line up with TRBD1. The CDR3 spans 14 residues. The germline CDR1 and CDR2 sequences are SGHTA and FQGNSA. V gave up 5 bases and J gave up 5 bases; unmatched junction bases: 3. The CDR3 here is CASSPDRGNEKLFF. For the CDR3, the DNA is TGTGCCAGCAGCCCCGACAGGGGGAATGAAAAACTGTTTTTT.

The chain employs TRBV10-1 and TRBJ1-2, with TRBD1 matching 7 bases. Trimming took 0 bases from V and 7 from J; bases not matched to a gene: 2. The V gene's germline CDR1 is WNHNN and CDR2 SYGVQD (reference sequence). This CDR3 spans 13 amino acids. CDR3 amino acids: CASSESTGSGYTF. In nucleotides, the CDR3 is TGCGCCAGCAGTGAGTCGACAGGGTCTGGCTACACCTTC.